Listed below are T cell receptor beta chains from one sample, sequenced in a study of T-cell reconstitution after alpha-beta-depleted transplantation in children. TCRdb fed the PCR reads into MiXCR, producing one record per CDR3 protein. The repertoire holds under 850,000 distinct CDR3 sequences, with over 10% as singletons. The sample here was PBMCs, taken before TCRalphabeta/CD19-depleted stem cell transplant. Receptors originate from a girl aged 2-10 years with congenital amegakaryocytic thrombocytopenia, due to receive a stem cell transplant. Both conserved end residues are part of each CDR3. Each record gives: clone size, CDR3 length, D gene, V gene, J gene, CDR3 DNA, CDR3 protein. The D gene is left open where the match is weak. Size is stated for part of the rows, as once, few or many counts, or as a class when the clone is expanded.

abundance: -; len: 15; d_gene: -; v_gene: TRBV20-1; j_gene: TRBJ2-7; CDR3nt: TGCAGTGCTAGAGATGGGGGCCAGTCCACCTACGAGCAGTACTTC; CDR3aa: CSARDGGQSTYEQYF
abundance: many; len: 14; d_gene: TRBD1; v_gene: TRBV7-9; j_gene: TRBJ2-5; CDR3nt: TGTGCCAGCAGCTTGGACAGGGACCAAGAGACCCAGTACTTC; CDR3aa: CASSLDRDQETQYF
abundance: -; len: 16; d_gene: TRBD1; v_gene: TRBV27; j_gene: TRBJ1-1; CDR3nt: TGTGCCAGCAGTAATGCCCGGGGACAGGGTAACACTGAAGCTTTCTTT; CDR3aa: CASSNARGQGNTEAFF
abundance: many; len: 14; d_gene: -; v_gene: TRBV7-9; j_gene: TRBJ1-1; CDR3nt: TGTGCCAGCAGCCGAGTCGGCGCGATCACTGAAGCTTTCTTT; CDR3aa: CASSRVGAITEAFF
abundance: many; len: 17; d_gene: TRBD2; v_gene: TRBV5-1; j_gene: TRBJ2-3; CDR3nt: TGCGCCAGCAGCTTTCGACTAGCGGAAAAAGCCACAGATACGCAGTATTTT; CDR3aa: CASSFRLAEKATDTQYF
abundance: -; len: 15; d_gene: TRBD1; v_gene: TRBV24-1; j_gene: TRBJ2-3; CDR3nt: TGTGCCACCAGCCCCGGGACAGGGGTTAGAGATACGCAGTATTTT; CDR3aa: CATSPGTGVRDTQYF
abundance: many; len: 13; d_gene: TRBD1; v_gene: TRBV7-6; j_gene: TRBJ2-7; CDR3nt: TGTGCCAGCAGCTTACGACAGGGGGAGTTGCAGTACTTC; CDR3aa: CASSLRQGELQYF
abundance: many; len: 18; d_gene: TRBD2; v_gene: TRBV20-1; j_gene: TRBJ2-5; CDR3nt: TGCAGTGCTAGAGATTTGACTAGCGGGAGGGCCGGCTCAGAGACCCAGTACTTC; CDR3aa: CSARDLTSGRAGSETQYF
abundance: many; len: 18; d_gene: -; v_gene: TRBV5-5; j_gene: TRBJ2-3; CDR3nt: TGTGCCAGCAGCTTGCATGTCTGGGTGGCTAGCGATGGAGATACGCAGTATTTT; CDR3aa: CASSLHVWVASDGDTQYF
abundance: few; len: 13; d_gene: -; v_gene: TRBV20-1; j_gene: TRBJ2-3; CDR3nt: TGCAGTGCTCCTCCCTACCGCACTAATACGCAGTATTTT; CDR3aa: CSAPPYRTNTQYF
abundance: many; len: 15; d_gene: -; v_gene: TRBV5-1; j_gene: TRBJ2-1; CDR3nt: TGCGCCAGCAGTGATGGAGGGGGCATTCTTGATGAGCAGTTCTTC; CDR3aa: CASSDGGGILDEQFF
abundance: many; len: 13; d_gene: -; v_gene: TRBV20-1; j_gene: TRBJ2-1; CDR3nt: TGCAGTGCGGCCTATTCGGCCTACAATGAGCAGTTCTTC; CDR3aa: CSAAYSAYNEQFF
abundance: many; len: 15; d_gene: TRBD2; v_gene: TRBV20-1; j_gene: TRBJ2-1; CDR3nt: TGCAGTGCTAGAGATCTTTCTAGCGGGGTCAGTGAGCAGTTCTTC; CDR3aa: CSARDLSSGVSEQFF
abundance: -; len: 17; d_gene: -; v_gene: TRBV3-1; j_gene: TRBJ2-1; CDR3nt: TGTGCCAGCAGCCAAGATCTTTCAAGGAAGCAAGGGGATGAGCAGTTCTTC; CDR3aa: CASSQDLSRKQGDEQFF
abundance: -; len: 20; d_gene: -; v_gene: TRBV6-5; j_gene: TRBJ1-5; CDR3nt: TGTGCCAGCAGTTACGGGCTTGGGGGTGTGGTGCAGCCGAGCAATCAGCCCCAGCATTTT; CDR3aa: CASSYGLGGVVQPSNQPQHF
abundance: many; len: 14; d_gene: -; v_gene: TRBV5-1; j_gene: TRBJ2-7; CDR3nt: TGCGCCAGCAGCTTTAAGGCAGGGTCCTACGAGCAGTACTTC; CDR3aa: CASSFKAGSYEQYF
abundance: few; len: 15; d_gene: -; v_gene: TRBV20-1; j_gene: TRBJ2-3; CDR3nt: TGCAGTGCTAATGGTAGGGATTCTAGCACAGATACGCAGTATTTT; CDR3aa: CSANGRDSSTDTQYF
abundance: -; len: 14; d_gene: TRBD2; v_gene: TRBV7-2; j_gene: TRBJ2-3; CDR3nt: TGTGCCGGAGGGGTAGCGGGGGTAACAGATACGCAGTATTTT; CDR3aa: CAGGVAGVTDTQYF
abundance: -; len: 12; d_gene: -; v_gene: TRBV15; j_gene: TRBJ2-2; CDR3nt: TGTGCCACCAGCCCTAGGGCCGGGGAGCTGTTTTTT; CDR3aa: CATSPRAGELFF
abundance: -; len: 13; d_gene: -; v_gene: TRBV5-1; j_gene: TRBJ1-6; CDR3nt: TGCGCCAGCAGCCCTGAGGGTGAATCACCCCTCCACTTT; CDR3aa: CASSPEGESPLHF
abundance: many; len: 12; d_gene: TRBD1; v_gene: TRBV20-1; j_gene: TRBJ2-7; CDR3nt: TGCAGTGCTCCACAGGGGCCCTACGAGCAGTACTTC; CDR3aa: CSAPQGPYEQYF
abundance: -; len: 18; d_gene: -; v_gene: TRBV3-1; j_gene: TRBJ2-3; CDR3nt: TGTGCCAGCAGCCGTATAGGAGGGGGGTTAGTGGACACAGATACGCAGTATTTT; CDR3aa: CASSRIGGGLVDTDTQYF
abundance: many; len: 15; d_gene: -; v_gene: TRBV6-5; j_gene: TRBJ2-1; CDR3nt: TGTGCCAGCAGTTCTCTGGGACACGTCTACAATGAGCAGTTCTTC; CDR3aa: CASSSLGHVYNEQFF
abundance: few; len: 14; d_gene: -; v_gene: TRBV20-1; j_gene: TRBJ2-7; CDR3nt: TGCAGTGCTAGTTCCGGTCGGTCCGGCTACGAGCAGTACTTC; CDR3aa: CSASSGRSGYEQYF
abundance: -; len: 14; d_gene: -; v_gene: TRBV29-1; j_gene: TRBJ1-2; CDR3nt: TGCAGCGTTGAAGATCACGGTTTGCACTATGGCTACACCTTC; CDR3aa: CSVEDHGLHYGYTF
abundance: -; len: 15; d_gene: TRBD2; v_gene: TRBV12-3/TRBV12-4; j_gene: TRBJ2-7; CDR3nt: TGTGCCAGCAGTCCTCTCGGGGGGGGTCTTTACGAGCAGTACTTC; CDR3aa: CASSPLGGGLYEQYF
abundance: many; len: 12; d_gene: -; v_gene: TRBV12-3/TRBV12-4; j_gene: TRBJ2-1; CDR3nt: TGTGCCAGCAGTGAAGGCTACAATGAGCAGTTCTTC; CDR3aa: CASSEGYNEQFF
abundance: -; len: 14; d_gene: TRBD2; v_gene: TRBV27; j_gene: TRBJ2-7; CDR3nt: TGTGCCAGCAGGTTACTAGCGGACACCACCGAGCAGTACTTC; CDR3aa: CASRLLADTTEQYF
abundance: many; len: 12; d_gene: TRBD1; v_gene: TRBV10-3; j_gene: TRBJ2-1; CDR3nt: TGTGCCATCAGAGGGACAGGGAATGAGCAGTTCTTC; CDR3aa: CAIRGTGNEQFF
abundance: many; len: 15; d_gene: TRBD1; v_gene: TRBV20-1; j_gene: TRBJ2-5; CDR3nt: TGCAGTGCTAGACCCCTCACAGGGGGGATGGAGACCCAGTACTTC; CDR3aa: CSARPLTGGMETQYF
abundance: -; len: 15; d_gene: TRBD2; v_gene: TRBV3-1; j_gene: TRBJ2-7; CDR3nt: TGTGCCAGCAGCCACCGGACTAGCGGGAGTTACGAGCAGTACTTC; CDR3aa: CASSHRTSGSYEQYF
abundance: -; len: 14; d_gene: -; v_gene: TRBV7-9; j_gene: TRBJ2-5; CDR3nt: TGTGCCAGCAGCTTTGATACAGGGCAAGAGACCCAGTACTTC; CDR3aa: CASSFDTGQETQYF
abundance: few; len: 16; d_gene: -; v_gene: TRBV7-2; j_gene: TRBJ2-5; CDR3nt: TGTGCCAGCAGCTTACGTTTCGGGCGCGGAGGAGAGACCCAGTACTTC; CDR3aa: CASSLRFGRGGETQYF
abundance: -; len: 17; d_gene: TRBD1; v_gene: TRBV7-9; j_gene: TRBJ2-3; CDR3nt: TGTGCCAGCAGCAGGCGAGGGGGCGGAGCTAGCACAGATACGCAGTATTTT; CDR3aa: CASSRRGGGASTDTQYF
abundance: few; len: 12; d_gene: TRBD1; v_gene: TRBV28; j_gene: TRBJ2-7; CDR3nt: TGTGCCAGCCGGGACAGGGGGCACGAGCAGTACTTC; CDR3aa: CASRDRGHEQYF
abundance: many; len: 13; d_gene: TRBD1; v_gene: TRBV20-1; j_gene: TRBJ2-5; CDR3nt: TGCAGTGCTTCAAAAGGGGGCTTACAAACCCAGTACTTC; CDR3aa: CSASKGGLQTQYF
abundance: many; len: 14; d_gene: TRBD2; v_gene: TRBV28; j_gene: TRBJ2-3; CDR3nt: TGTGCCAGCAGTTCTGTACTAGCGGGTGGTACGCAGTATTTT; CDR3aa: CASSSVLAGGTQYF
abundance: many; len: 13; d_gene: -; v_gene: TRBV12-5; j_gene: TRBJ1-1; CDR3nt: TGTGCTAGTGGTGACCAGGGTAGCACTGAAGCTTTCTTT; CDR3aa: CASGDQGSTEAFF
abundance: few; len: 15; d_gene: -; v_gene: TRBV5-1; j_gene: TRBJ2-7; CDR3nt: TGCGCCAGCAGCCACAGGGTGGAGAGCTCCTACGAGCAGTACTTC; CDR3aa: CASSHRVESSYEQYF
abundance: -; len: 15; d_gene: TRBD2; v_gene: TRBV5-1; j_gene: TRBJ2-1; CDR3nt: TGCGCCAGCAGCTCCTTAGCGGGAGACCACAATGAGCAGTTCTTC; CDR3aa: CASSSLAGDHNEQFF
abundance: few; len: 15; d_gene: TRBD2; v_gene: TRBV4-1; j_gene: TRBJ2-2; CDR3nt: TGCGCCAGCAGCCCGGGACTAGGAGGTGCCGGGGAGCTGTTTTTT; CDR3aa: CASSPGLGGAGELFF
abundance: many; len: 15; d_gene: -; v_gene: TRBV12-3/TRBV12-4; j_gene: TRBJ2-1; CDR3nt: TGTGCCAGCAGTTCCCGGGACGGAATATACAATGAGCAGTTCTTC; CDR3aa: CASSSRDGIYNEQFF
abundance: few; len: 18; d_gene: -; v_gene: TRBV7-6; j_gene: TRBJ2-3; CDR3nt: TGTGCCAGCAGCTTAGACCCAACTCGAAGGTTGCCGGGGGATACGCAGTATTTT; CDR3aa: CASSLDPTRRLPGDTQYF
abundance: many; len: 14; d_gene: -; v_gene: TRBV20-1; j_gene: TRBJ2-7; CDR3nt: TGCAGTGCTAGAAGTTCCGGGGTCTCCTACGAGCAGTACTTC; CDR3aa: CSARSSGVSYEQYF
abundance: many; len: 15; d_gene: -; v_gene: TRBV5-1; j_gene: TRBJ1-5; CDR3nt: TGCGCCAGCAGCTTGGGAGGCGGGATCCATCAGCCCCAGCATTTT; CDR3aa: CASSLGGGIHQPQHF
abundance: many; len: 15; d_gene: -; v_gene: TRBV9; j_gene: TRBJ2-5; CDR3nt: TGTGCCAGCAGCGTAGCCGGCGTGGCCTCAGAGACCCAGTACTTC; CDR3aa: CASSVAGVASETQYF
abundance: many; len: 12; d_gene: -; v_gene: TRBV11-2; j_gene: TRBJ2-2; CDR3nt: TGTGCCAGCAGCGCCCAAAGAGGGGAGCTGTTTTTT; CDR3aa: CASSAQRGELFF
abundance: many; len: 10; d_gene: -; v_gene: TRBV29-1; j_gene: TRBJ1-1; CDR3nt: TGCAGCGTTGGGGCCACTGAAGCTTTCTTT; CDR3aa: CSVGATEAFF
abundance: -; len: 12; d_gene: -; v_gene: TRBV29-1; j_gene: TRBJ2-7; CDR3nt: TGCAGCGTTGAGACAGGTCACTACGAGCAGTACTTC; CDR3aa: CSVETGHYEQYF
abundance: -; len: 14; d_gene: -; v_gene: TRBV7-8; j_gene: TRBJ2-1; CDR3nt: TGTGCCAGCAGCTCCGGGACACCCAGCAATGAGCAGTTCTTC; CDR3aa: CASSSGTPSNEQFF